What follows are 4 T cell receptor beta chains derived from one specimen sequenced in a study of blood T cell repertoires in COVID-19. The table came from immunoSEQ multiplex PCR; TCRdb's copy has only in-frame clones and leaves some out. The sample includes 300,000 to 350,000 clones, approximately 90% of them seen just once. Source material: peripheral blood. Receptors were obtained from a young man with COVID-19, enrolled during active disease.

CDR3 nucleotides: TGTGCCAGTAGTATAATGGCGGGGTACCCCTACAATGAGCAGTTCTTC. It translates to CASSIMAGYPYNEQFF. This chain uses TRBV19 with TRBJ2-1; the D gene is possibly TRBD2 (6 bases). V dropped 2 bases and J dropped 2 bases, with 13 bases sitting between them. CDR1 and CDR2 (germline): LNHDA, SQIVND (reference sequence). The CDR3 is 16 residues long.

Concerning this clone: This CDR3 is also generated by other DNA sequences in the sample. The V call is TRBV28, the J call TRBJ2-7; TRBD1 matches at 10 bases. The CDR3 spans 13 residues. Per germline, CDR1 MDHEN and CDR2 SYDVKM. The J segment lost 4 bases and the V segment lost 5 bases, leaving 2 bases of the junction unmatched. The CDR3 loop is CASSPGQGYEQYF. The CDR3, as DNA: TGTGCCAGCAGTCCGGGACAGGGGTACGAGCAGTACTTC.

The chain joins TRBV28 to TRBJ1-1, with D tentatively TRBD1 (6 bases). Germline CDR1 MDHEN, CDR2 SYDVKM. The CDR3 length is 14 residues. V was pared by 3 bases and J by 4 bases, with 12 bases between. CDR3 coding DNA: TGTGCCAGCAGTTTGGGGGCAGTCTTCACTGAAGCTTTCTTT. Translated: CASSLGAVFTEAFF.

This clone was observed a few times. This chain uses TRBV10-1 with TRBJ2-7, with D possibly matching TRBD2 (5 bases). The V end lost 7 bases, the J end lost 3 bases, and 19 bases lay between the germline ends. Germline V gene sequence: CDR1 WNHNN, CDR2 SYGVQD (reference sequence). The CDR3 runs to 15 residues. The CDR3 sequence is CASKYVGILHYEQYF. For the CDR3, the DNA is TGCGCCAGCAAATACGTCGGGATCCTGCACTACGAGCAGTACTTC.